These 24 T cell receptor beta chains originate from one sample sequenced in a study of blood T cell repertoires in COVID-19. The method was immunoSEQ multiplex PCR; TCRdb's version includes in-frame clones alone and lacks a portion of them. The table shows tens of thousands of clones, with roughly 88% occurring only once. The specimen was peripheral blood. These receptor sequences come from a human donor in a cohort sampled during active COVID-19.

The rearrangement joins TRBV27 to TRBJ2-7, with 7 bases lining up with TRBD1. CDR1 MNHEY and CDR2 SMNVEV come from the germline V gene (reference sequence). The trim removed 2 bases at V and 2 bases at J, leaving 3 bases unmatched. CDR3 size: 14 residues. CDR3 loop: CASSLITGAYEQYF. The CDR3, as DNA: TGTGCCAGCAGTTTAATAACAGGGGCCTACGAGCAGTACTTC.

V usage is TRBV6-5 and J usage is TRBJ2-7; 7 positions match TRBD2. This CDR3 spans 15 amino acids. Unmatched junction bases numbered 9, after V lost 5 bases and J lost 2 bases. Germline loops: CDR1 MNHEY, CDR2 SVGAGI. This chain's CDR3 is CASSTRGGSTYEQYF. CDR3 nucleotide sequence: TGTGCCAGCAGTACTAGGGGAGGGAGCACCTACGAGCAGTACTTC.

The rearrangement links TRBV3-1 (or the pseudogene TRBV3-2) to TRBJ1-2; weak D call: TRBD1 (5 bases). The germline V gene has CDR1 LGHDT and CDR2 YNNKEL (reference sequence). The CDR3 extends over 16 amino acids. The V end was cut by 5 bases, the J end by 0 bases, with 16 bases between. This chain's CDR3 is CASSLGGDLANYGYTF. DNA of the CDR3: TGTGCCAGCAGCTTAGGAGGGGACCTAGCTAACTATGGCTACACCTTC.

In DNA form, the CDR3 reads TGTGCCTGGAGTGTACAAGCAGATACGCAGTATTTT. Translating it yields CAWSVQADTQYF. The J gene is TRBJ2-3, the V gene TRBV30; D is undetermined. Trimming cost V 0 bases and J 4 bases, with 5 bases left between them. The CDR3 is 12 amino acids. Germline CDR1 GTSNPN, CDR2 SVGIG (reference sequence).

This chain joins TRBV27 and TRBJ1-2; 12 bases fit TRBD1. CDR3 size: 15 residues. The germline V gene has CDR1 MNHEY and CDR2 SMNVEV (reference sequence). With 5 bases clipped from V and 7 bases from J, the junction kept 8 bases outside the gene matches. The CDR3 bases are TGTGCCAGCAGTCAGGGGACAGGGGGCTCGAGTGGCTACACCTTC. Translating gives CASSQGTGGSSGYTF.

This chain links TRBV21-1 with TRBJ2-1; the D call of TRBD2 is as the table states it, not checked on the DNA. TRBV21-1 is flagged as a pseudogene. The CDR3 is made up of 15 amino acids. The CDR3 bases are TGTGCCAGCAGCAAAGTCGTACTGAACTACAATGAGCAGTTCTTC. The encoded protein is CASSKVVLNYNEQFF.

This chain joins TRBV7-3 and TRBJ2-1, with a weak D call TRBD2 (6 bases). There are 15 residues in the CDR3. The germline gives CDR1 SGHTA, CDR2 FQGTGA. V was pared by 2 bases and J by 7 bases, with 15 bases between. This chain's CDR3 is CASSLRGGEGNEQFF. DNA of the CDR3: TGTGCCAGCAGCTTACGTGGAGGGGAAGGGAATGAGCAGTTCTTC.

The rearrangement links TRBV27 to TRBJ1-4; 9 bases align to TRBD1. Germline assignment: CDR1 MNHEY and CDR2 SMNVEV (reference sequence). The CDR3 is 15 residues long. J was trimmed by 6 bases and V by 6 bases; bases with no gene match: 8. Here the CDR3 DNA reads TGTGCCAGCAGCCCGACAGGGGGTATCTATGAAAAACTGTTTTTT. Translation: CASSPTGGIYEKLFF.

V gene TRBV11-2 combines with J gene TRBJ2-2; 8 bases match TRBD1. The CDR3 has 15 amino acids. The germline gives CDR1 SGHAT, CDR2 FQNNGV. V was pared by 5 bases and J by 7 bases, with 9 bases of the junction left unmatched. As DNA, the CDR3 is TGTGCCAGCAGCCCTTACGACAGGGGCATCGGGGAGCTGTTTTTT. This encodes CASSPYDRGIGELFF.

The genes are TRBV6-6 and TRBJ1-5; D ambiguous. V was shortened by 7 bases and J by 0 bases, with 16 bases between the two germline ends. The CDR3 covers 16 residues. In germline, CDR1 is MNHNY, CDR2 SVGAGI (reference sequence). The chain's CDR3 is CASTLGGVSSNQPQHF. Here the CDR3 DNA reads TGTGCCAGCACCCTCGGCGGGGTATCTAGCAATCAGCCCCAGCATTTT.

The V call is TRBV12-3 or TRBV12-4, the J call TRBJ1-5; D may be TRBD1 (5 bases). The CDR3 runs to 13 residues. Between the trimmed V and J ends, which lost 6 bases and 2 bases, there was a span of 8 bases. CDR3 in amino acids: CASRRQRNQPQHF. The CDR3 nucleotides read TGTGCCAGCAGGCGACAGCGCAATCAGCCCCAGCATTTT.

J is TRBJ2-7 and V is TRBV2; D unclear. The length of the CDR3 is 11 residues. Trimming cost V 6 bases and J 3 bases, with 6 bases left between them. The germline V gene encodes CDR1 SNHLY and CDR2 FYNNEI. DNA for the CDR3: TGTGCCAGCAGCCTTATCTACGAGCAGTACTTC. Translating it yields CASSLIYEQYF.

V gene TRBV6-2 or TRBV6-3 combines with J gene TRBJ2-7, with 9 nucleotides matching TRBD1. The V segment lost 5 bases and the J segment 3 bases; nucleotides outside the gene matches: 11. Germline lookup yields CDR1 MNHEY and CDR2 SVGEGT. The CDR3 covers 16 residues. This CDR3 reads CASSRHRDRASYEQYF. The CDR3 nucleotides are TGTGCCAGCAGTCGACACCGGGACAGGGCTAGCTACGAGCAGTACTTC.

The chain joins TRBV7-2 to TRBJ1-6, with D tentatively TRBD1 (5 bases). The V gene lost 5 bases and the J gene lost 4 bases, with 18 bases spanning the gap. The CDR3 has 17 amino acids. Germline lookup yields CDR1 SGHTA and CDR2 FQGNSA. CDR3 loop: CASSPSGAGGYNSPLHF. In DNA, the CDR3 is TGTGCCAGCAGCCCCTCGGGAGCGGGGGGGTATAATTCACCCCTCCACTTT.

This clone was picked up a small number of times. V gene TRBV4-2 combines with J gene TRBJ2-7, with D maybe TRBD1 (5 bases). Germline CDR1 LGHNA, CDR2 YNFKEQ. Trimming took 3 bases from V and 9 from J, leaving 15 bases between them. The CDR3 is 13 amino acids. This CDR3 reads CASSQETMQGQYF. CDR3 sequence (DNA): TGTGCCAGCAGCCAGGAGACCATGCAGGGGCAGTACTTC.

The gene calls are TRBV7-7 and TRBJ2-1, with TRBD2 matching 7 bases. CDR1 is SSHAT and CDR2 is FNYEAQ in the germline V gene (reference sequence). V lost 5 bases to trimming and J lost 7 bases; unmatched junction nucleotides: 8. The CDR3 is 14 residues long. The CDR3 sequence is CASSPSGQGNEQFF. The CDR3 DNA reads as TGTGCCAGCAGCCCTAGCGGCCAGGGAAATGAGCAGTTCTTC.

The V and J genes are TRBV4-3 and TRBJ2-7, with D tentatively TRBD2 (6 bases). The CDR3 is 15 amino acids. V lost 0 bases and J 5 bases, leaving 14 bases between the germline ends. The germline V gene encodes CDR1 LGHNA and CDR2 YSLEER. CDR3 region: CASSQDGGPDHEQYF. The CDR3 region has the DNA TGCGCCAGCAGCCAAGATGGAGGGCCGGACCACGAGCAGTACTTC.

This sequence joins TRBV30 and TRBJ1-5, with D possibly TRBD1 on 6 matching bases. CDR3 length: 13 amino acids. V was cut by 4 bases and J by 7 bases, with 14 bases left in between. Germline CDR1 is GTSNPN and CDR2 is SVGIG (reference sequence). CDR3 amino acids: CAWTPGGEQPQHF. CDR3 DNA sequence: TGTGCCTGGACTCCGGGGGGCGAGCAGCCCCAGCATTTT.

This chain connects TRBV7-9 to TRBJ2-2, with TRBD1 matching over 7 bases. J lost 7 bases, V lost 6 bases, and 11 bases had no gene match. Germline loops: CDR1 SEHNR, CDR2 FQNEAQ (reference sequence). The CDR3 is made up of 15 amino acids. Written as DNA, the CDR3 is TGTGCCAGCAGTTCCGGCCCAAGGGACAGCGGGGAGCTGTTTTTT. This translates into CASSSGPRDSGELFF.

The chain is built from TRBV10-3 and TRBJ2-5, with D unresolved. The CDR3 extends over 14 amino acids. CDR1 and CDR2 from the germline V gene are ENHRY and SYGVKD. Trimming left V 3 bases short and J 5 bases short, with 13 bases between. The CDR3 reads CAISDQNWQETQYF. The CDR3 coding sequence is TGTGCCATCAGTGACCAGAATTGGCAGGAGACCCAGTACTTC.

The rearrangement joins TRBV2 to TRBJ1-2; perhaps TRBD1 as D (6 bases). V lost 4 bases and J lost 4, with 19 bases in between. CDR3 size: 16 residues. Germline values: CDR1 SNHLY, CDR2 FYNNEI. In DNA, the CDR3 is TGTGCCAGCAGTGTCAGGGGCGGCCGTGATAGCTATGGCTACACCTTC. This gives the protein CASSVRGGRDSYGYTF.

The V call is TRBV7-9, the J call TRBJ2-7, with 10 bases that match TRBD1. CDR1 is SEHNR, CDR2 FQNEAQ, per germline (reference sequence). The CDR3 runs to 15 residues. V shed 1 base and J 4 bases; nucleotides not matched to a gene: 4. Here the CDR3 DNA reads TGTGCCAGCAGCTTAGGGGGACAGGGGTTGTACGAGCAGTACTTC. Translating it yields CASSLGGQGLYEQYF.

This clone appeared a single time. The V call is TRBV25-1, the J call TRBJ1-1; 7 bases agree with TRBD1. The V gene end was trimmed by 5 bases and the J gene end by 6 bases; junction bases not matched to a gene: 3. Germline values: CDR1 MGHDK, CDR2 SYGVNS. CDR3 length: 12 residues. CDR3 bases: TGTGCCAGCAGTAAGGGGGCTCCTGAAGCTTTCTTT. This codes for CASSKGAPEAFF.

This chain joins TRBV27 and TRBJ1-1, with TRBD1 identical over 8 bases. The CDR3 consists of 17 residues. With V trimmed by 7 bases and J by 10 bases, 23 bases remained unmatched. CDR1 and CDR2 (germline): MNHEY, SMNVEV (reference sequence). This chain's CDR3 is CASNPQGAGKMREGAFF. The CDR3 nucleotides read TGTGCCAGCAATCCCCAGGGGGCAGGGAAGATGAGGGAAGGAGCTTTCTTT.